This TCR beta chain comes out of a study of OX40 agonist ivuxolimab in advanced cancers. Using immunoSEQ multiplex PCR, the repertoire was profiled, and TCRdb retains in-frame clones only, with some absent. The data contain around 100,000 clones, 89% of them singletons. Patients were ineligible given autoimmune disease history or systemic immunosuppression. V lost 3 bases, J lost 4 bases, and 8 bases stayed unmatched. The CDR3 has 15 amino acids. Germline values: CDR1 KGHSH, CDR2 LQKENI. This chain joins TRBV18 and TRBJ1-1; 7 nucleotides agree with TRBD1. The source material was CD4+ or CD8+ T cells sorted from blood, sampled in a trial of the OX40 agonist ivuxolimab. This clonotype was obtained from an adult with an advanced solid tumor such as melanoma, head and neck, liver or kidney cancer. The CDR3, as DNA: TGTGCCAGCTCACCCCAAACAGACAGGGCCACTGAAGCTTTCTTT. It is translated as CASSPQTDRATEAFF.